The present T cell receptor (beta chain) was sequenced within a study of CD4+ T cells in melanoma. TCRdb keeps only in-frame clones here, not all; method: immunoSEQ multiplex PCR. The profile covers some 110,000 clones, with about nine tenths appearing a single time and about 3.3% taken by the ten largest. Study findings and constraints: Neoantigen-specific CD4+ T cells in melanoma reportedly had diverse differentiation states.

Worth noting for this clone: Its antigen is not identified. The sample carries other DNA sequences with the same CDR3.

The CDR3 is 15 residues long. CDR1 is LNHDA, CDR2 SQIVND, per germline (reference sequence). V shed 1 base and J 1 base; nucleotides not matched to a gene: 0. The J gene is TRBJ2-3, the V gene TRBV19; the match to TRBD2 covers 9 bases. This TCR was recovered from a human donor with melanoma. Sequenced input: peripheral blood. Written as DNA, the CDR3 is TGTGCCAGTAGTATAGGGACTAGCGGCACAGATACGCAGTATTTT. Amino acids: CASSIGTSGTDTQYF. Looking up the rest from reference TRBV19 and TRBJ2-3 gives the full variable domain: DGGITQSPKYLFRKEGQNVTLSCEQNLNHDAMYWYRQDPGQGLRLIYYSQIVNDFQKGDIAEGYSVSREKKESFPLTVTSAQKNPTAFYLCASSIGTSGTDTQYFGPGTRLTVL.